This TCR beta chain originates from a study of spatial heterogeneity in lung cancer. Turning to the study itself: When follow-up PBMC samples existed, they were sequenced (at a median of roughly 2 years after resection).

Time point denoted: blood at routine non-recurrence follow-up after resection. Each molecule of TCR cDNA was tagged with one unique molecular identifier. TCRdb itself ran the 5' RACE reads through MiXCR, one entry per CDR3 protein. The data contain about 94,000 distinct CDR3 sequences, roughly a fifth of them seen just once; the ten biggest clones take up about a fifth. The CDR3 spans 14 residues. From germline, CDR1 is SGHTA and CDR2 FQGNSA. V gave up 7 bases and J gave up 7 bases, with 14 bases separating them. This TCR was sampled from a male donor with early-stage non-small cell lung cancer. The gene calls are TRBV7-2 and TRBJ1-6, with D maybe TRBD1 (5 bases). The source material was PBMCs, sampled at follow-up. The CDR3 is CASTSGQVNSPLHF. DNA for the CDR3: TGTGCCAGCACGTCAGGACAAGTAAATTCACCCCTCCACTTT.